This TCR beta chain emerged from a study of shared clonotypes between healthy human individuals. Whole-study context: For every donor, three CD4 naive, three CD4 memory, two CD8 naive and one CD8 memory plates were used.

At deep level, the assay was performed. TCRdb keeps only in-frame clones here, not all; method: immunoSEQ multiplex PCR. In the table there are about 2.3 million clones, around 90% of which are singletons. Overall study findings and caveats: Generation probability values for non-shared clonotypes were lower than those for clonotypes shared by all four donors.

This CDR3 has 14 amino acids. Germline lookup yields CDR1 SGHTA and CDR2 FQGNSA. V lost 5 bases to trimming and J lost 7 bases, with 15 bases between them. A note on this clone: No antigen is known for it.

The TCR comes from a man in his late teens or twenties in good health. Some clones in this sample may be carry-over from other donors' samples. This sequence joins TRBV7-2 and TRBJ1-5; TRBD1 might be the D (5 bases). The material sequenced was naive CD4+ T cells from PBMCs. Subset meaning: CD45RA+ positively selected. As DNA, the CDR3 is TGTGCCAGCAGCCTTTTGGGGCAAGGACAGCCCCAGCATTTT. Translated, it gives CASSLLGQGQPQHF.